This T cell receptor beta chain was captured by sequencing in a study of CD4+ T cells in melanoma. Study-wide results and caveats: Diverse differentiation states were reported for melanoma neoantigen-specific CD4+ T cells.

CDR3 length equals 13 residues. V lost 2 bases and J 5 bases, leaving 7 bases between the germline ends. From germline, CDR1 is MNHEY and CDR2 SVGAGI. Profiling relied on immunoSEQ multiplex PCR, and the TCRdb table lists in-frame clones only, not all of them. This sample has about 54,000 clones, with more than 60% found just once. This clone was observed a handful of times. Its antigen remains unidentified. The source is a human donor with melanoma. Material: tumor tissue. The chain uses TRBV6-5 and TRBJ1-5; D not certain. The DNA for the CDR3 is TGTGCCAGCAGTTACGGTGAGGATCAGCCCCAGCATTTT. Amino acids: CASSYGEDQPQHF.